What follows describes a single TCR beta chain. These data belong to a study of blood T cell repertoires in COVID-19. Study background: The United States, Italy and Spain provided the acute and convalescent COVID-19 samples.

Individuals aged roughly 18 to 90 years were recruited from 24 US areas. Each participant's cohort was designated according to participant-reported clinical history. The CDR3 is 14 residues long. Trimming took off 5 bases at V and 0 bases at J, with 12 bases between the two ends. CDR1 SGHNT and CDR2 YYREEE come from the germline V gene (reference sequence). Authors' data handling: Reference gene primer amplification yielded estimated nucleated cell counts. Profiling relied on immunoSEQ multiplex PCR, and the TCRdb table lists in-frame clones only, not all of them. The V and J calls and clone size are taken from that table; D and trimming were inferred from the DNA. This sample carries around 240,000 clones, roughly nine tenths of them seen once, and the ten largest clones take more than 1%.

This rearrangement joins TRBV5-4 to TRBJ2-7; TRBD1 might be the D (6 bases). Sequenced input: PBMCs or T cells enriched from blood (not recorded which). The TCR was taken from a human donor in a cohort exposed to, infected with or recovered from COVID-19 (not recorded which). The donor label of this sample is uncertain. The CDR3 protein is CASRDGQFSYEQYF. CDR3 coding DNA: TGTGCCAGCAGGGACGGACAGTTCTCCTACGAGCAGTACTTC.